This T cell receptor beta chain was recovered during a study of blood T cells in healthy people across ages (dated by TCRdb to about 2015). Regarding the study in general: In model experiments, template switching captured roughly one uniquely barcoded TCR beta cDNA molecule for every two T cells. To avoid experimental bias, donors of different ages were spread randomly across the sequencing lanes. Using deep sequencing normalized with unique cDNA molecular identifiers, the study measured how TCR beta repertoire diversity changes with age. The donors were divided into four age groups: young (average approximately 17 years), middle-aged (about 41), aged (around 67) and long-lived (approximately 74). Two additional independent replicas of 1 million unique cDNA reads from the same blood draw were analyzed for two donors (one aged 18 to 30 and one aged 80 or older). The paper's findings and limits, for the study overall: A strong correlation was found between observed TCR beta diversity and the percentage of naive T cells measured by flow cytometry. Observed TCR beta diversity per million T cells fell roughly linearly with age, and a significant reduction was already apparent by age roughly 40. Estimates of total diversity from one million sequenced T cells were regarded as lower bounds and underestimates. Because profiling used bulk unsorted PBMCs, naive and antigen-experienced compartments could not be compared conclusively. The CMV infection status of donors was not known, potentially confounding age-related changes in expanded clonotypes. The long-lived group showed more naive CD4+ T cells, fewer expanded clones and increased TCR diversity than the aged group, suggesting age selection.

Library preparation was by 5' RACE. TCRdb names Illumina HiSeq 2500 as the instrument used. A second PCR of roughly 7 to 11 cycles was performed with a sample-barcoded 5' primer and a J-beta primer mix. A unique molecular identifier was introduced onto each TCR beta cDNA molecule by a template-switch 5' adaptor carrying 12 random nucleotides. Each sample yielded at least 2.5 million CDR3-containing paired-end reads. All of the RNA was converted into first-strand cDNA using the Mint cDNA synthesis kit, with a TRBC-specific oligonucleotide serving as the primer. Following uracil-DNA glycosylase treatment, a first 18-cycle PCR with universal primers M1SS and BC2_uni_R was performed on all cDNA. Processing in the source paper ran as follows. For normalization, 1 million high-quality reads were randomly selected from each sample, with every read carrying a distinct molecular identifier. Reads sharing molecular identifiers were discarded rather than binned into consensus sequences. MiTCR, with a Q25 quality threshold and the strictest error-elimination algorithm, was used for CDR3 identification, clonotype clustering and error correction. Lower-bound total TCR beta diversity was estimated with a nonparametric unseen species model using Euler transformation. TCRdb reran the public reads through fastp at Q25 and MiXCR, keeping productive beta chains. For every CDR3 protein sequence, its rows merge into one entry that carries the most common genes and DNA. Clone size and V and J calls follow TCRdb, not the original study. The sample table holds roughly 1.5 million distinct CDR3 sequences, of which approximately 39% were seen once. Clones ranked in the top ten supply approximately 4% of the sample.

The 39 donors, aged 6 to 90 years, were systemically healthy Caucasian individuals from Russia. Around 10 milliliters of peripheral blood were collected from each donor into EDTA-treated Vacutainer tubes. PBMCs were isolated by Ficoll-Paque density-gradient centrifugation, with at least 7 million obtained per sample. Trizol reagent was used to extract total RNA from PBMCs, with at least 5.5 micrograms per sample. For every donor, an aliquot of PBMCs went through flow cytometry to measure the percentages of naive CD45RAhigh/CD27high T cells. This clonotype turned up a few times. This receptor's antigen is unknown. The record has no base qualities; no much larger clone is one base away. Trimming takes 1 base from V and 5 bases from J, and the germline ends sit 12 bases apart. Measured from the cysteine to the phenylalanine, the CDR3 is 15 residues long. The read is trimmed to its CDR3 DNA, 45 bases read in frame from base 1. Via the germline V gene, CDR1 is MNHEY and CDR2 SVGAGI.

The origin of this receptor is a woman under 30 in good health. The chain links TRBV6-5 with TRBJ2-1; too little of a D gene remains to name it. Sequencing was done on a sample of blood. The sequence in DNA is TGTGCCAGCAGTTACTACCTCTATGCCGACAATGAGCAGTTCTTC. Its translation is CASSYYLYADNEQFF.